The present entry profiles one TCR beta chain with its context. Antigen unknown. The data stem from a study of beta chain features in type 1 diabetes. Study-level results: In comparison with healthy donors, patients had naive, central memory and Treg TCRB repertoires that appeared more similar.

Expressed TCRB transcripts were sequenced after all isolated RNA was converted to cDNA. Sequencing was performed with immunoSEQ multiplex PCR; in TCRdb, only in-frame clones are kept and a portion is missing. Altogether some 220,000 clones are present, approximately 10% being singletons, with the ten largest covering less than 1.5%. Every single donor gave one heparinised blood draw, and these averaged around 120 mL. CD45RO/CCR7/CD25/CD127/CD95/CD27 separated CD4+ naive, central memory, regulatory and stem cell-like memory cells by sorting. The CDR3 runs 15 residues. Trimming took 3 bases from V and 5 from J; bases not matched to a gene: 8. Per germline, CDR1 KGHSH and CDR2 LQKENI.

Sequencing was carried out using central memory CD4+ T cells from blood. The TCR comes from a man younger than 30 in good health. J is TRBJ2-5 and V is TRBV18, with 8 bases identical to TRBD2. Written as DNA, the CDR3 is TGTGCCAGCTCACCCAATAGCGGGACTCACGAGACCCAGTACTTC. This encodes CASSPNSGTHETQYF. Variable domain in full (rest from reference TRBV18 and TRBJ2-5): NAGVMQNPRHLVRRRGQEARLRCSPMKGHSHVYWYRQLPEEGLKFMVYLQKENIIDESGMPKERFSAEFPKEGPSILRIQQVVRGDSAAYFCASSPNSGTHETQYFGPGTRLLVL.